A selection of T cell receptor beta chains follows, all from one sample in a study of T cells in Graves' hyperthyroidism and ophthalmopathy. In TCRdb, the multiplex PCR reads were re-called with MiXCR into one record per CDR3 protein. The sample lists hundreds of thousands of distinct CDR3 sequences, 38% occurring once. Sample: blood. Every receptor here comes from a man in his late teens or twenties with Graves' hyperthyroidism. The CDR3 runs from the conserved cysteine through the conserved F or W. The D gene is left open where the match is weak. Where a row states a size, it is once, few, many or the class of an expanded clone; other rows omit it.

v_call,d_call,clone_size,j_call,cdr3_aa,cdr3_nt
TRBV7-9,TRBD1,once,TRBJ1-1,CAGSQVDRDTEAFF,TGTGCCGGCAGCCAAGTCGACAGGGACACTGAAGCTTTCTTT
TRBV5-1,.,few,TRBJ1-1,CASSGGLRIMNTEAFF,TGCGCCAGCAGCGGCGGACTACGAATCATGAACACTGAAGCTTTCTTT
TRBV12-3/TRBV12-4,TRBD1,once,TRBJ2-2,CASNANPGQGAGELFF,TGTGCCAGCAATGCCAACCCGGGACAGGGGGCCGGGGAGCTGTTTTTT
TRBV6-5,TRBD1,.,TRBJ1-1,CASSPGTGGDEGTEAFF,TGTGCCAGCAGCCCCGGGACAGGGGGAGATGAGGGAACTGAAGCTTTCTTT
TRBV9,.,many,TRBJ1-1,CASSVDPGAEAFF,TGTGCCAGCAGCGTAGATCCAGGGGCTGAAGCTTTCTTT
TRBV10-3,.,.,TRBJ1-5,CASDPTNGNQPQHF,TGTGCCAGCGACCCAACCAACGGGAATCAGCCCCAGCATTTT
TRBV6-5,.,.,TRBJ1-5,CASSYYPPDSGLSQPQHF,TGTGCCAGCAGTTACTACCCGCCCGACAGTGGCCTGAGTCAGCCCCAGCATTTT
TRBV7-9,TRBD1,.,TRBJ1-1,CASSSPDRAVTEAFF,TGTGCCAGCAGCTCCCCCGACAGGGCTGTTACTGAAGCTTTCTTT
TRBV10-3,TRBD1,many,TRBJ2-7,CAIRPGQGIGEQYF,TGTGCCATCAGACCCGGACAGGGCATAGGCGAGCAGTACTTC
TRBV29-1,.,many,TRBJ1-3,CSVEGNIESSGNTIYF,TGCAGCGTTGAGGGCAACATTGAGAGCTCTGGAAACACCATATATTTT
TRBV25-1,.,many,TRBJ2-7,CASSEFFRTATYEQYF,TGTGCCAGCAGTGAGTTTTTCCGGACAGCCACCTACGAGCAGTACTTC
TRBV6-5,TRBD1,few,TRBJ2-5,CASSEQGQETQYF,TGTGCCAGCAGTGAACAGGGGCAGGAGACCCAGTACTTC
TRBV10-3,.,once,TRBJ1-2,CASSSTGHNYGYTF,TGTGCCAGCAGTTCGACGGGGCACAACTATGGCTACACCTTC
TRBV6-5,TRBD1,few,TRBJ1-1,CASSYRTGAAFF,TGTGCCAGCAGTTACCGGACAGGGGCGGCTTTCTTT
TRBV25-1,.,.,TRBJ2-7,CATSARAPRTYEQYF,TGTGCCACCTCTGCCCGGGCCCCCCGGACCTACGAGCAGTACTTC
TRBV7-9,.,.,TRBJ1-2,CASSQNGRGYGYTF,TGTGCCAGCAGCCAAAACGGCAGGGGCTATGGCTACACCTTC
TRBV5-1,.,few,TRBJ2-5,CASSLPPGGETQYF,TGCGCCAGCAGCTTACCACCCGGGGGAGAGACCCAGTACTTC
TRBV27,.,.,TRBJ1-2,CASSFSGKDYGYTF,TGTGCCAGCAGTTTTTCAGGGAAAGACTATGGCTACACCTTC
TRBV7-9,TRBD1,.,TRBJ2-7,CASSPYRGNYEQYF,TGTGCCAGCAGCCCTTACAGGGGGAACTACGAGCAGTACTTC
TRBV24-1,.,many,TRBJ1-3,CATSESRTFSGNTIYF,TGTGCCACCAGTGAAAGTCGCACATTCTCTGGAAACACCATATATTTT
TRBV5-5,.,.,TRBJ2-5,CASSYPPGVPHETQYF,TGCGCCAGCAGCTACCCCCCGGGGGTGCCCCACGAGACCCAGTACTTC
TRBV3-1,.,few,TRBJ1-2,CASSQAAGSGGYTF,TGTGCCAGCAGCCAAGCTGCAGGGTCTGGTGGCTACACCTTC
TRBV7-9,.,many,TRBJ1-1,CASSRDTREAFF,TGTGCCAGCAGCCGGGACACCCGTGAAGCTTTCTTT
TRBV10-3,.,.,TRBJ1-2,CAISVDLYGYTF,TGTGCCATCAGTGTAGATCTCTATGGCTACACCTTC
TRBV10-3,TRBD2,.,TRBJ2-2,CAAKNSGTSPTGELFF,TGTGCCGCCAAGAACTCCGGGACTAGCCCCACCGGGGAGCTGTTTTTT
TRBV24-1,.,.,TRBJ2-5,CATSDLLTGETQYF,TGTGCCACCAGTGATTTGCTGACCGGGGAGACCCAGTACTTC
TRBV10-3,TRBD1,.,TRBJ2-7,CAISEPGQAGEQYF,TGTGCCATCAGTGAACCGGGACAGGCCGGCGAGCAGTACTTC
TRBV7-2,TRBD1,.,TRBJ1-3,CASSLDRFAGYGNTIYF,TGTGCCAGCAGCCTGGACAGGTTCGCGGGATATGGAAACACCATATATTTT
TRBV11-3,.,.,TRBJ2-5,CASSPPGAQGTQYF,TGTGCCAGCAGCCCCCCCGGGGCCCAAGGGACCCAGTACTTC
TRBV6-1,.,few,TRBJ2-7,CASSYSQGNYEQYF,TGTGCCAGCAGTTACAGTCAGGGCAACTACGAGCAGTACTTC
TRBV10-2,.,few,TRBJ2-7,CASRPPVPVSYEQYF,TGTGCCAGCAGGCCTCCGGTCCCGGTTTCCTACGAGCAGTACTTC
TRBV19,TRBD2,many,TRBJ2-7,CASSDRGGSHEQYF,TGTGCCAGTAGTGACCGCGGGGGATCCCACGAGCAGTACTTC
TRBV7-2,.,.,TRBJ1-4,CASSLVRGGDEKLFF,TGTGCCAGCAGCTTAGTCCGAGGGGGGGATGAAAAACTGTTTTTT
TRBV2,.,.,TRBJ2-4,CASSESQGIQYF,TGTGCCAGCAGTGAAAGTCAGGGCATTCAGTACTTC
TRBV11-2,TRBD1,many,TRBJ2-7,CASGQGTYEQYF,TGTGCCAGTGGACAGGGAACCTACGAGCAGTACTTC
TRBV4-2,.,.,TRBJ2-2,CASSQVLDGTGELFF,TGTGCCAGCAGCCAAGTCCTCGACGGGACCGGGGAGCTGTTTTTT
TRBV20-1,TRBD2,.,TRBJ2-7,CSARGTSGGGYEQYF,TGCAGTGCTAGAGGGACTAGCGGTGGGGGGTACGAGCAGTACTTC
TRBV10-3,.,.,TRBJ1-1,CASSGSLYTEAFF,TGTGCCAGCTCGGGAAGCCTCTACACTGAAGCTTTCTTT
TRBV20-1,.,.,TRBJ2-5,CSARDGVGMETQYF,TGCAGTGCTAGAGATGGGGTAGGGATGGAGACCCAGTACTTC
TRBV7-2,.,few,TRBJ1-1,CASSLNSYSTEAFF,TGTGCCAGCAGCTTGAACAGCTACTCCACTGAAGCTTTCTTT
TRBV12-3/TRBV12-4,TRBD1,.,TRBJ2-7,CASKRQGALDEQYF,TGTGCCAGCAAGCGACAGGGGGCCCTCGACGAGCAGTACTTC
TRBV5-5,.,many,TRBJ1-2,CASSPTRDLGYTF,TGTGCCAGCAGCCCAACCAGGGACCTTGGCTACACCTTC
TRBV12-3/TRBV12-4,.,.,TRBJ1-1,CASSPAGQTYTEAFF,TGTGCCAGCAGTCCCGCGGGGCAAACCTACACTGAAGCTTTCTTT
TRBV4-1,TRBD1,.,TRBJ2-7,CASSQEIGQGMYEQYF,TGCGCCAGCAGCCAAGAGATTGGACAGGGGATGTACGAGCAGTACTTC
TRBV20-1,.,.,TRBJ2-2,CSAREGSRTGELFF,TGCAGTGCTAGAGAGGGGTCCCGAACCGGGGAGCTGTTTTTT
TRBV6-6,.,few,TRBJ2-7,CASSHPRDGYEQYF,TGTGCCAGCAGCCACCCCAGGGACGGCTACGAGCAGTACTTC
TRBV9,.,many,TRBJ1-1,CASSVIMNTEAFF,TGTGCCAGCAGCGTCATTATGAACACTGAAGCTTTCTTT
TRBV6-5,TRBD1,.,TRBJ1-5,CASSPWTGPGTQHF,TGTGCCAGCAGTCCTTGGACAGGGCCAGGAACCCAGCATTTT
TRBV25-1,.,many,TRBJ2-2,CASRATVMNTGELFF,TGTGCCAGCAGAGCAACAGTGATGAACACCGGGGAGCTGTTTTTT
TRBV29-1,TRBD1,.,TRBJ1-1,CSAQGQGGKGTAFF,TGCAGCGCCCAAGGACAGGGAGGAAAAGGGACGGCTTTCTTT
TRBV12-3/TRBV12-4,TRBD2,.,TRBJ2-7,CASTPGLAFHEQYF,TGTGCCAGCACCCCGGGACTAGCGTTCCACGAGCAGTACTTC
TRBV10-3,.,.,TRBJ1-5,CAIRAGTTNQPQHF,TGTGCCATCAGAGCTGGGACAACAAATCAGCCCCAGCATTTT
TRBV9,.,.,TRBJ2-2,CASSVAVNLDYTGELFF,TGTGCCAGCAGCGTCGCTGTTAACTTGGACTACACCGGGGAGCTGTTTTTT
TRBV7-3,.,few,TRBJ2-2,CASSQAGFAGELFF,TGTGCCAGCAGCCAAGCCGGGTTCGCCGGGGAGCTGTTTTTT